This T cell receptor beta chain was retrieved from a study of OX40 agonist ivuxolimab in advanced cancers. Overall study: Hepatocellular carcinoma, melanoma, renal cell or head and neck cancer was diagnosed in the dose-escalation patients.

Profiled with immunoSEQ multiplex PCR; TCRdb holds only in-frame clones, not every one. This sample has about 50,000 clones; around 90% occur once, and the top ten carry roughly 6.3%. Trimming removed 3 bases at V and 6 bases at J, with 10 bases between. CDR3 size: 13 residues. The V gene's germline CDR1 is SGDLS and CDR2 YYNGEE. This TCR was recovered from an adult with an advanced solid tumor such as melanoma, head and neck, liver or kidney cancer. Here the sequenced sample was CD4+ or CD8+ T cells sorted from blood, taken in a trial of the OX40 agonist ivuxolimab. The chain recombines TRBV9 with TRBJ2-4; no reliable D call. CDR3 coding DNA: TGTGCCAGCAGCGATAGTGGCGGAAACATTCAGTACTTC. This codes for CASSDSGGNIQYF.